Many counts were recorded for the clone carrying this TCR beta chain. What it recognizes is unknown. Using its own MiXCR run on the 5' RACE reads, TCRdb lists one record per CDR3 protein. The profile shows some 560,000 distinct CDR3 sequences, approximately 10% of them singletons. This entry is derived from a study of identical twins. Study findings and constraints: Models came in too low on out-of-frame TCR alpha sharing in monozygotic twins. Beta out-of-frame sequences displayed a weaker excess of sharing between twins.

These data were likewise used in another study, on yellow fever vaccine responses in identical twins.

Sequencing used PBMCs. This clonotype was obtained from a woman younger than 35 in good health.

CDR3 region: CASSLGHSYEQYF. DNA of the CDR3: TGCGCCAGCAGCTTGGGACACTCCTACGAGCAGTACTTC. The chain employs TRBV5-1 and TRBJ2-7; unclear D gene. The CDR3 totals 13 residues. Germline V lookup: CDR1 SGHRS, CDR2 YFSETQ. The germline V and J ends were trimmed by 0 bases and 0 bases, with 4 bases remaining between them.